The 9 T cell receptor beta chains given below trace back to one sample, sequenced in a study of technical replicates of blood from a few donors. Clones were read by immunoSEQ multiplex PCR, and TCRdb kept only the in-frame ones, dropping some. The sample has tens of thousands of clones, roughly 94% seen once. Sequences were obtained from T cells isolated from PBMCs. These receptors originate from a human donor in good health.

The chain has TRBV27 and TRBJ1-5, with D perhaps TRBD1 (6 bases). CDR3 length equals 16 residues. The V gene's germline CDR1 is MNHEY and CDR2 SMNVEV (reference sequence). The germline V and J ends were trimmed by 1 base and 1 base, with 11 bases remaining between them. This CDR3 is CASSLFLGASNQPQHF. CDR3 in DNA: TGTGCCAGCAGTTTATTTCTGGGGGCAAGCAATCAGCCCCAGCATTTT.

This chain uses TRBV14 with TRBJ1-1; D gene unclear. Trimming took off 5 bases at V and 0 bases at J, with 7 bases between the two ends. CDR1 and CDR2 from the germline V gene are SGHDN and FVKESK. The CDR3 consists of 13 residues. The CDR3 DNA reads TGTGCCAGCAGCTTACAGTTGAACACTGAAGCTTTCTTT. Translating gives CASSLQLNTEAFF.

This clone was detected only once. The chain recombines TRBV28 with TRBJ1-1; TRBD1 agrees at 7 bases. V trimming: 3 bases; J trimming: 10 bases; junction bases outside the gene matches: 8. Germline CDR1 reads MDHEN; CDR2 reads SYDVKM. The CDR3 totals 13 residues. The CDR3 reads CASSFYGDRTAFF. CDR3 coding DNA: TGTGCCAGCAGTTTCTACGGGGACAGAACAGCTTTCTTT.

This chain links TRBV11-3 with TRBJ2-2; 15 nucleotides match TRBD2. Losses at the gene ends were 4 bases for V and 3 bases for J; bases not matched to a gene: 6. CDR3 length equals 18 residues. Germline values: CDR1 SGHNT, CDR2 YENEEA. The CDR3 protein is CASSSGLAGGGHTGELFF. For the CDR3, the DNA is TGTGCCAGCAGCTCCGGACTAGCGGGAGGGGGCCACACCGGGGAGCTGTTTTTT.

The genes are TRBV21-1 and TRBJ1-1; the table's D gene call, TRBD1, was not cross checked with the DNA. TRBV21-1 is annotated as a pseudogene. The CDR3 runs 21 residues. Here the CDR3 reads CASSKGPPRDRDDQENTEAFF. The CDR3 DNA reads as TGTGCCAGCAGCAAAGGGCCCCCCCGGGACAGGGACGACCAGGAGAACACTGAAGCTTTCTTT.

Here the CDR3 DNA reads TGTGCCAGCAGCTTAGGCTGGGGCAGCCAAGAGACCCAGTACTTC. Protein sequence: CASSLGWGSQETQYF. This chain connects TRBV7-3 to TRBJ2-5; possibly TRBD1 for D (5 bases). This CDR3 spans 15 amino acids. Germline lookup yields CDR1 SGHTA and CDR2 FQGTGA. Trimming took off 2 bases at V and 1 base at J, with 11 bases between the two ends. Using reference TRBV7-3 and TRBJ2-5 for the parts outside the CDR3, the full variable domain is GAGVSQTPSNKVTEKGKYVELRCDPISGHTALYWYRQSLGQGPEFLIYFQGTGAADDSGLPNDRFFAVRPEGSVSTLKIQRTERGDSAVYLCASSLGWGSQETQYFGPGTRLLVL.

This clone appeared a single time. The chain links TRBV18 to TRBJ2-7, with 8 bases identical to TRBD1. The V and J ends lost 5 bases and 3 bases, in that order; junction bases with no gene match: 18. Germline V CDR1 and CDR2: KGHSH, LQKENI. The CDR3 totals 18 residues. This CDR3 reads CASSAQGALDSGDYEQYF. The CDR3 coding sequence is TGTGCCAGCTCAGCTCAGGGGGCGTTAGACTCCGGCGACTACGAGCAGTACTTC.

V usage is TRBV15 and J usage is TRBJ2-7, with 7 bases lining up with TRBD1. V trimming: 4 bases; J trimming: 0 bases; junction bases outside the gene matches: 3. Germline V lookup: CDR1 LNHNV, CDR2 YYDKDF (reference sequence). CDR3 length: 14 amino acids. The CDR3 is CATSKRQGSYEQYF. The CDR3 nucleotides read TGTGCCACCAGCAAAAGACAGGGCTCCTACGAGCAGTACTTC.

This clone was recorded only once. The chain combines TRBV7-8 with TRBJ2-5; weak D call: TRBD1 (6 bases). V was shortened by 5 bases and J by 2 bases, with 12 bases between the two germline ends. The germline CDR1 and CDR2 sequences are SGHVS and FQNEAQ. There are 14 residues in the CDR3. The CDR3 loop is CASSQQGFQETQYF. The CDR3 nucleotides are TGTGCCAGCAGCCAACAGGGTTTTCAAGAGACCCAGTACTTC.